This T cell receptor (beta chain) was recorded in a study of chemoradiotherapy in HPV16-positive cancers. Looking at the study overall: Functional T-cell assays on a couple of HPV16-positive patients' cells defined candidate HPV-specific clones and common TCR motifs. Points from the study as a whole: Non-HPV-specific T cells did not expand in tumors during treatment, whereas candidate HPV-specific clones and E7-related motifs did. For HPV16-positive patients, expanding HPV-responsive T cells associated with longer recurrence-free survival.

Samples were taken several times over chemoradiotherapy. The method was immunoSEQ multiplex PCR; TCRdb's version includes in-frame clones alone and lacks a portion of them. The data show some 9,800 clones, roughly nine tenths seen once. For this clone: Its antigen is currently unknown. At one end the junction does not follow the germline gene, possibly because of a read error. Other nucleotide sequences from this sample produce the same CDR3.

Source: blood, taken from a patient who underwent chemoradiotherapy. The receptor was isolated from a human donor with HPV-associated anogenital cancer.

CDR3 nucleotide sequence: TGTGCCAGCAGCGCGTCCTCCTCGACAAGGAACACTGAGGCTTTCTTT. This translates into CASSASSSTRNTEAFF. The rearrangement links TRBV9 to TRBJ1-1; D not resolved. The CDR3 contains 16 residues. CDR1 and CDR2 from the germline V gene are SGDLS and YYNGEE.